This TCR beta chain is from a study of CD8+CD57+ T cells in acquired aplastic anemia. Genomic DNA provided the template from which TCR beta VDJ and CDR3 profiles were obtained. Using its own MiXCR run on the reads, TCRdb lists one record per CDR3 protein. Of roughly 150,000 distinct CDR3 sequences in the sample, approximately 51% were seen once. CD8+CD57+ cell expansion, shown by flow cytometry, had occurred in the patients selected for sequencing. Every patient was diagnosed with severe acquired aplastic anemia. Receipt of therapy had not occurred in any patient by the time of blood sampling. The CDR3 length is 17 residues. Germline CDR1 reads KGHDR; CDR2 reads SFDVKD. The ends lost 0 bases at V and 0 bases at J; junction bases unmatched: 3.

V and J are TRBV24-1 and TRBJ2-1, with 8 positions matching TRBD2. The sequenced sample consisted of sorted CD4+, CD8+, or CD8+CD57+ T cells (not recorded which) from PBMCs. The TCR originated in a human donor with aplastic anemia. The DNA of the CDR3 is TGTGCCACCAGTGATTTGAGGAGCGGGGGCTCCTACAATGAGCAGTTCTTC. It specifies CATSDLRSGGSYNEQFF.